This T cell receptor (beta chain) was captured by sequencing in a study of vaccination and CD4 T cells after COVID-19. Study as a whole: For post-vaccine samples, collection took place a median approximately 77 days after dose two, ranging from 14 to 241. Overlapping SARS-CoV-2, HCoV-NL63, HCoV-OC43 and HCoV-229E spike peptides stimulated the cells. Either a CEFX pool, an HIV-1 Nef pool, or no peptide was added to control cultures.

Sequenced with the Oncomine TCR Beta short-read assay was DNA taken from cultured CD4+ T cells. TCRdb independently ran MiXCR on the PCR reads; one entry per CDR3 protein. The sample records more than 15,000 distinct CDR3 sequences, 50% to 70% being singletons. On this clonotype itself: Its antigen remains unidentified.

Study-wide results and limits: From a median of about 20 to 38, SARS-CoV-2-reactive clonotypes increased, though not significantly.

V lost 0 bases, J lost 5 bases, and 15 bases lay in between. Germline V lookup: CDR1 SGHDT, CDR2 YYEEEE. The CDR3 loop spans 17 amino acids. Noted treatment: roughly nine-day PBMC culture with coronavirus spike peptide pools or control peptides (ViraFEST assay). Sequencing used CD4+ T cells from blood, cultured in vitro, obtained after SARS-CoV-2 vaccination. The chain couples TRBV5-6 to TRBJ1-6; possible D gene TRBD1, 6 bases. The sequence derives from a human donor who had recovered from COVID-19. CDR3 in amino acids: CASSLEAHRVDNSPLHF. Written as DNA, the CDR3 is TGTGCCAGCAGCTTGGAGGCGCACAGGGTGGATAATTCACCCCTCCACTTT.